This entry is about one TCR beta chain. The antigen remains unidentified. TCRdb's table, derived via immunoSEQ multiplex PCR, lists solely in-frame clones and lacks some. This repertoire shows over 100,000 clones, about 90% found once; its top ten account for roughly 4.4%. The sample originates from a study of T cell responses to AZD1222 COVID-19 vaccine. General study results and limits: Breadth and depth of Spike-specific TCRs rose after two AZD1222 doses. Spike-spanning, vaccine-associated CD4 TCRs were dominant at 160-218 and 743-854. Clonal diversity was possibly underestimated, and the donors were mostly white British, with more females.

The CDR3 runs to 15 residues. With V trimmed by 5 bases and J by 2 bases, 6 bases remained unmatched. Germline lookup yields CDR1 KGHSH and CDR2 LQKENI. The sequence was collected from an adult who received the AZD1222 COVID-19 vaccine. The source was peripheral blood, collected 28 days after the second AZD1222 dose. This chain uses TRBV18 with TRBJ1-5, with 7 bases identical to TRBD1. The CDR3 loop reads CASSDRARGNQPQHF. CDR3 nucleotide sequence: TGTGCCAGCTCAGACAGGGCGAGAGGCAATCAGCCCCAGCATTTT.